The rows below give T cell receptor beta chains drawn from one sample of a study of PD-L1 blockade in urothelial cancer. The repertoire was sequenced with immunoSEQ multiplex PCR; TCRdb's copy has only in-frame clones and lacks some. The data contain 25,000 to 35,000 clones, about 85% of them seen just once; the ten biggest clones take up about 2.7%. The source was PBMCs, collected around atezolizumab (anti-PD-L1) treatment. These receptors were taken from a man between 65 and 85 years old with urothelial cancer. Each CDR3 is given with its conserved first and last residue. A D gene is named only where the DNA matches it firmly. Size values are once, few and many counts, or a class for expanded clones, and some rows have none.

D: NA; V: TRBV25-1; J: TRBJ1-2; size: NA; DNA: TGTGCCAGCAGTGACCCCAGGGGATATGTCTATGGCTACACCTTC; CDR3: CASSDPRGYVYGYTF
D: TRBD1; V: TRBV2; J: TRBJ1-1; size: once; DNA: TGTGCCAGCAGTCGGACAGGGCTTGAAGCTTTCTTT; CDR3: CASSRTGLEAFF
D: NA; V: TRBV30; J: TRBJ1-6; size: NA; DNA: TGTGCCTGGACCATAGGAGGTTCACCCCTCCACTTT; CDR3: CAWTIGGSPLHF
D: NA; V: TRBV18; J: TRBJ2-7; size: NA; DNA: TGTGCCAGCTCAAGGGGAGGCGGGTTAGTATCCCCCGACGAGCAGTACTTC; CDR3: CASSRGGGLVSPDEQYF
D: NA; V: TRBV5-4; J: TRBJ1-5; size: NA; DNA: TGTGCCAGCAGCTTTCCGGCAAGGGGGGGGTTTGGTAATCAGCCCCAGCATTTT; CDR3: CASSFPARGGFGNQPQHF
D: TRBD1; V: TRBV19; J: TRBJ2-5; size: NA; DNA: TGTGCCAGTAGAGGGACAGGATTTCAAGAGACCCAGTACTTC; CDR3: CASRGTGFQETQYF
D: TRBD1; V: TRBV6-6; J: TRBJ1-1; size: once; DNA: TGTGCCAGCAGTGATGGACAGGGCTGGGGCACTGAAGCTTTCTTT; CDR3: CASSDGQGWGTEAFF
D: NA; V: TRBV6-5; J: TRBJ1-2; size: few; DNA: TGTGCCAGCAGTGCTATGGGGCAGAACTATGGCTACACCTTC; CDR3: CASSAMGQNYGYTF
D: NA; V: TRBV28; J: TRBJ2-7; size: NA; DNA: TGTGCCAGCAGTTCCCCCGCTAGCAGCACATACGAGCAGTACTTC; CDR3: CASSSPASSTYEQYF
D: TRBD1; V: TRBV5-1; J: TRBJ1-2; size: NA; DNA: TGCGCCAGCAGCGGGGGACAGGGGGATGTCTATGGCTACACCTTC; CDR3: CASSGGQGDVYGYTF
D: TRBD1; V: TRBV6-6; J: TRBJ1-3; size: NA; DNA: TGTGCCAGCAGTTCCGGGACAGACTCTGGAAACACCATATATTTT; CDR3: CASSSGTDSGNTIYF
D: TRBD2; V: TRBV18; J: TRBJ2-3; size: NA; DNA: TGTGCCAGCCGGCCCCCTAGCGGCGGGACAGATACGCAGTATTTT; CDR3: CASRPPSGGTDTQYF
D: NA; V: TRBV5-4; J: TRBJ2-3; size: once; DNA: TGTGCCAGCAGATCCGGAAATCGGGAATATTCTGATACGCAGTATTTT; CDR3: CASRSGNREYSDTQYF
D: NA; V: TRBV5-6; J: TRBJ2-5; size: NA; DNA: TGTGCCAGCAGCACTTTCTCCACAGGAGACCAAGAGACCCAGTACTTC; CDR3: CASSTFSTGDQETQYF
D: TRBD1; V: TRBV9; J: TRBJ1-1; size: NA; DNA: TGTGCCAGCAGCGCGAATACAGGGGACCCTGAAGCTTTCTTT; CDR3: CASSANTGDPEAFF
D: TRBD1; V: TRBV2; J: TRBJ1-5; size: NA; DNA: TGTGCCAGCAGTGAAGGTCAGGGGGGCGCGCAGCCCCAGCATTTT; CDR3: CASSEGQGGAQPQHF
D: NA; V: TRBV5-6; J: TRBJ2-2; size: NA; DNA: TGTACCAGCAGCTTGGCTTTCCCTAACACCGGGGAGCTGTTTTTT; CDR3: CTSSLAFPNTGELFF
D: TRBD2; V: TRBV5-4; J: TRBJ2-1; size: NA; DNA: TGTGCCAGCAGCTTGGGACTAGCGTCGCGCAATGAGCAGTTCTTC; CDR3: CASSLGLASRNEQFF
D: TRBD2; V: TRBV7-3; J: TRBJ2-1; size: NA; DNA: TGTGCCAGCAGCTTAAGCGGGGGCTCCTACAATGAGCAGTTCTTC; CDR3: CASSLSGGSYNEQFF
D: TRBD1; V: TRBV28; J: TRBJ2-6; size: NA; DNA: TGTGCCAGCAGTTGGGACAGGGCTGGGGCCAACGTCCTGACTTTC; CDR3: CASSWDRAGANVLTF
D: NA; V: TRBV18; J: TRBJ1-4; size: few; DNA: TGTGCCAGCTCACCACCGGGGCTAAATGAAAAACTGTTTTTT; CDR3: CASSPPGLNEKLFF
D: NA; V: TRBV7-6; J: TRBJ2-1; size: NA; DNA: TGTGCCAGCAGCTCGACCCTGACACGGCGGGACAATGAGCAGTTCTTC; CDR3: CASSSTLTRRDNEQFF
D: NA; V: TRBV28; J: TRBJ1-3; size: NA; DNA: TGTGCCAGCAGTTTAGGAGGGTTTGGAAACACCATATATTTT; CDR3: CASSLGGFGNTIYF
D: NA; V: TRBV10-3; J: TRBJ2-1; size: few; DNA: TGTGCCATCAGTACAGATTCCCCGGGAGCCTACAATGAGCAGTTCTTC; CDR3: CAISTDSPGAYNEQFF
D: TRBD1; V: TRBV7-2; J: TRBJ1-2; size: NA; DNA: TGTGCCAGCAGCCAAGGCGTAGGGGGCAATGGCTACACCTTC; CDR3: CASSQGVGGNGYTF
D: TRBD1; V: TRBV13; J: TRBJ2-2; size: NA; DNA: TGTGCCAGCAGCGCGGGACAGGGTAAAAACACCGGGGAGCTGTTTTTT; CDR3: CASSAGQGKNTGELFF
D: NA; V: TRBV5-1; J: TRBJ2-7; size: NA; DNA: TGCGCCAGCAGCGCGCCGCATGTCGGAGACGAGCAGTACTTC; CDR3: CASSAPHVGDEQYF
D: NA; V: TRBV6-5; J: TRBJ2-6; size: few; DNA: TGTGCCAGCGGCAGGGTTTCTGGGGCCAACGTCCTGACTTTC; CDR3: CASGRVSGANVLTF
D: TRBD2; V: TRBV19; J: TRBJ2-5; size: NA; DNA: TGTGCCAGTAGTACCGGGGGGACCCAAGAGACCCAGTACTTC; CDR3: CASSTGGTQETQYF
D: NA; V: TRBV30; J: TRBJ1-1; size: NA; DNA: TGTGCCTGGAGTTTGGGGGGGGACACTGAAGCTTTCTTT; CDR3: CAWSLGGDTEAFF
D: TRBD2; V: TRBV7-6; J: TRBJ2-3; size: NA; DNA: TGTGCCAGCAGCTTAAGGCCTAGCGGGGTCACAGATACGCAGTATTTT; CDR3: CASSLRPSGVTDTQYF
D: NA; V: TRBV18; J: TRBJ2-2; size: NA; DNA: TGTGCCAGCTCACGATTGACAGAGACCGGGGAGCTGTTTTTT; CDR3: CASSRLTETGELFF
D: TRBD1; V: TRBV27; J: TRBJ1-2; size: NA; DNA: TGTGCCAGCAGTGCCTGGAGGGGGCAGGACTATGGCTACACCTTC; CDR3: CASSAWRGQDYGYTF
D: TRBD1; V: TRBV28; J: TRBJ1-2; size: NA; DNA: TGTGCCAGCAGTTCCAGACAGGGGGTCTATGGCTACACCTTC; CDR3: CASSSRQGVYGYTF
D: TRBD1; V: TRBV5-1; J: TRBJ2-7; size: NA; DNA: TGCGCCAGCAGCTTGGGGACACAGGGGTACGAGCAGTACTTC; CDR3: CASSLGTQGYEQYF
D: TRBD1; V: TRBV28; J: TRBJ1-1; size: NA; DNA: TGTGCCAGCAGTTTCCGACAGCAGGGGGCGAGTCACACTGAAGCTTTCTTT; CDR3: CASSFRQQGASHTEAFF
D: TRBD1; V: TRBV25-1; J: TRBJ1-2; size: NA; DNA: TGTGCCAGTACGGACAGGGGATCAAATGGCTACACCTTC; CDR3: CASTDRGSNGYTF
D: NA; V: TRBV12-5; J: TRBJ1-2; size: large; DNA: TGTGCTAGTGGTTTGGTAGGTACAGGGCGGTTCTACACCTTC; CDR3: CASGLVGTGRFYTF
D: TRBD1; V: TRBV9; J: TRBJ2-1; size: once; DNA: TGTGCCAGCAGCCCCGAGGACAGGGGGGGGTACAGTGAGCAGTTCTTC; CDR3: CASSPEDRGGYSEQFF
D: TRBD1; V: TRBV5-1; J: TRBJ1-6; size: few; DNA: TGCGCCAGCAGTCCGGACAGGAGTGGATCACCCCTCCACTTT; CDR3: CASSPDRSGSPLHF
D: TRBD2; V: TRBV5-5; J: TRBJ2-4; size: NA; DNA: TGTGCCAGCAGCTTCAGACTAGCGGAAAACATTCAGTACTTC; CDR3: CASSFRLAENIQYF
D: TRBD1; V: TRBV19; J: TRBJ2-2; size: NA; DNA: TGTGCCAGTAGTATGGAGACAGGGTACACCGGGGAGCTGTTTTTT; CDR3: CASSMETGYTGELFF
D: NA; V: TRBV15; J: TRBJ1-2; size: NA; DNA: TGTGCCACCAGCAGACCCCCTGGGGCGACCTATGGCTACACCTTC; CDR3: CATSRPPGATYGYTF